Presented here are 24 T cell receptor beta chains from one specimen sequenced in a study of T cells in localized non-small cell lung cancer. Some clones are missing from TCRdb's copy, which holds only in-frame ones; the method was immunoSEQ multiplex PCR. Of roughly 58,000 clones in the sample, roughly 79% were seen once. This specimen consisted of PBMCs, obtained before any cancer treatment. Source of these receptors: a man aged 40-75 years with stage II lung adenocarcinoma.

V usage is TRBV5-1 and J usage is TRBJ1-2, with TRBD1 matching 8 bases. The length of the CDR3 is 17 residues. Germline V CDR1 and CDR2: SGHRS, YFSETQ. With 0 bases clipped from V and 2 bases from J, the junction kept 9 bases outside the gene matches. The CDR3 protein is CASSLAGAGTGNYGYTF. The CDR3 nucleotides are TGCGCCAGCAGCTTGGCTGGGGCGGGGACAGGCAACTATGGCTACACCTTC.

This clone was picked up a small number of times. The CDR3: CASSPGTGGYEQYF. The DNA of the CDR3 is TGTGCCAGCAGCCCCGGGACAGGGGGCTACGAGCAGTACTTC. The J gene is TRBJ2-7, the V gene TRBV7-4, with 11 bases matching TRBD1. CDR3 length: 14 amino acids. Trimming at V came to 5 bases and at J to 3 bases, leaving 3 bases not matched to a gene. CDR1 and CDR2 (germline): SGHVT, SQSDAQ.

CDR3 residues: CASSRGLAAFTGELFF. The CDR3, as DNA: TGTGCCAGCAGCCGCGGACTAGCGGCCTTCACCGGGGAGCTGTTTTTT. This rearrangement joins TRBV5-6 to TRBJ2-2; 10 bases agree with TRBD2. J gave up 4 bases and V 4 bases, and 7 bases lay outside the gene matches. The CDR3 is 16 residues long. Germline CDR1 SGHDT, CDR2 YYEEEE.

The V gene is TRBV5-1, the J gene TRBJ1-5; 7 bases align to TRBD1. The CDR3 extends over 16 amino acids. V trimming: 0 bases; J trimming: 3 bases; junction bases outside the gene matches: 6. Germline V gene sequence: CDR1 SGHRS, CDR2 YFSETQ. For the CDR3, the DNA is TGCGCCAGCAGCTTGGTAGCAGGGGGACCCAATCAGCCCCAGCATTTT. Translation: CASSLVAGGPNQPQHF. Based on the CDR3 plus reference TRBV5-1 and TRBJ1-5, the full variable domain is KAGVTQTPRYLIKTRGQQVTLSCSPISGHRSVSWYQQTPGQGLQFLFEYFSETQRNKGNFPGRFSGRQFSNSRSEMNVSTLELGDSALYLCASSLVAGGPNQPQHFGDGTRLSIL.

The gene calls are TRBV5-1 and TRBJ2-2; D perhaps matches TRBD1 (6 bases). The CDR3 extends over 14 amino acids. The V and J ends lost 0 bases and 6 bases respectively, with 9 bases between them. CDR1 is SGHRS, CDR2 YFSETQ, per germline. Written as DNA, the CDR3 is TGCGCCAGCAGCTTGGTTGAGGGGGCCGGGGAGCTGTTTTTT. Translated, it gives CASSLVEGAGELFF.

The chain couples TRBV18 to TRBJ1-5, with D possibly matching TRBD1 (5 bases). The CDR3 is made up of 14 amino acids. V was shortened by 2 bases and J by 7 bases, with 12 bases between the two germline ends. Germline CDR1 and CDR2: KGHSH and LQKENI. The CDR3 loop is CASSPMGREQPQHF. CDR3 nucleotide sequence: TGTGCCAGCTCACCAATGGGCAGGGAACAGCCCCAGCATTTT.

The J gene is TRBJ2-1, the V gene TRBV19; D is unresolved. Germline V lookup: CDR1 LNHDA, CDR2 SQIVND (reference sequence). There are 13 residues in the CDR3. V lost 1 base to trimming and J lost 6 bases, with 7 bases between them. The DNA for the CDR3 is TGTGCCAGTAGTATAGCTTCGGTCAATGAGCAGTTCTTC. Translation: CASSIASVNEQFF.

The rearrangement joins TRBV18 to TRBJ2-2; 7 bases fit TRBD1. The V and J ends lost 4 bases and 6 bases, in that order; junction bases with no gene match: 11. The length of the CDR3 is 16 residues. Germline CDR1 reads KGHSH; CDR2 reads LQKENI. The CDR3 nucleotides are TGTGCCAGCTCACGACCGGGACAGTTACGGGCCGGGGAGCTGTTTTTT. This encodes CASSRPGQLRAGELFF.

V gene TRBV11-3 combines with J gene TRBJ2-2; 10 bases fit TRBD2. Trimming at V came to 5 bases and at J to 5 bases, leaving 5 bases not matched to a gene. CDR1 and CDR2 from the germline V gene are SGHNT and YENEEA. CDR3 size: 15 residues. The CDR3 is CASSPGLARTGELFF. CDR3 DNA: TGTGCCAGCAGCCCGGGACTAGCGCGTACCGGGGAGCTGTTTTTT. Variable domain in full (rest from reference TRBV11-3 and TRBJ2-2): EAGVVQSPRYKIIEKKQPVAFWCNPISGHNTLYWYLQNLGQGPELLIRYENEEAVDDSQLPKDRFSAERLKGVDSTLKIQPAELGDSAVYLCASSPGLARTGELFFGEGSRLTVL.

The rearrangement uses TRBV5-1 and TRBJ2-5; D might be TRBD1 or TRBD2, each matching 6 bases. V gave up 1 base and J gave up 5 bases, with 15 bases separating them. The germline V gene has CDR1 SGHRS and CDR2 YFSETQ. CDR3 size: 15 residues. The CDR3 bases are TGCGCCAGCAGCTTGTGGACGGGGGCCGGTGAGACCCAGTACTTC. This codes for CASSLWTGAGETQYF.

The chain uses TRBV7-9 and TRBJ2-2, with 8 bases aligning to TRBD1. There are 16 residues in the CDR3. The germline gives CDR1 SEHNR, CDR2 FQNEAQ (reference sequence). J was trimmed by 1 base and V by 2 bases; bases with no gene match: 3. This CDR3 reads CASSLQGARNTGELFF. Here the CDR3 DNA reads TGTGCCAGCAGCTTACAGGGGGCGCGGAACACCGGGGAGCTGTTTTTT.

The rearrangement links TRBV12-5 to TRBJ2-1; D may be TRBD2 (6 bases). Trimming stripped 5 bases from V and 4 bases from J, with 15 bases between. The CDR3 has 15 amino acids. The germline V gene has CDR1 LGHNT and CDR2 FRNRAP. The CDR3 protein is CASGAGAGSYNEQFF. CDR3 in DNA: TGTGCTAGTGGTGCCGGCGCGGGATCGTACAATGAGCAGTTCTTC.

The chain combines TRBV20-1 with TRBJ1-2; TRBD1 matches 8 bases. Germline-derived CDR1 and CDR2 are DFQATT and SNEGSKA (reference sequence). Trimming removed 7 bases from V and 6 bases from J; junction bases left unmatched: 4. The CDR3 extends over 11 amino acids. The CDR3 is CSVRDRNGYTF. The CDR3 coding sequence is TGCAGTGTCCGGGACAGGAATGGCTACACCTTC.

The rearrangement uses TRBV9 and TRBJ2-1; TRBD2 matches 10 bases. Germline CDR1 and CDR2: SGDLS and YYNGEE. The J segment lost 0 bases and the V segment lost 0 bases, leaving 0 bases of the junction unmatched. The CDR3 runs to 16 residues. CDR3 protein: CASSVGLAGSYNEQFF. The CDR3 nucleotides read TGTGCCAGCAGCGTAGGACTAGCGGGCTCCTACAATGAGCAGTTCTTC. The full variable domain, in which reference TRBV9 and TRBJ2-1 provide the parts outside the CDR3, is DSGVTQTPKHLITATGQRVTLRCSPRSGDLSVYWYQQSLDQGLQFLIQYYNGEERAKGNILERFSAQQFPDLHSELNLSSLELGDSALYFCASSVGLAGSYNEQFFGPGTRLTVL.

This clone appeared a few times. The chain joins TRBV27 to TRBJ1-2, with D possibly being TRBD1 (5 bases). This CDR3 has 14 amino acids. V was pared by 5 bases and J by 4 bases, with 14 bases between. CDR1 is MNHEY, CDR2 SMNVEV, per germline (reference sequence). CDR3: CASSPSGTSYGYTF. In DNA form, the CDR3 reads TGTGCCAGCAGTCCCTCCGGGACGAGCTATGGCTACACCTTC.

This chain links TRBV10-3 with TRBJ2-5; D gene unclear. The germline V gene encodes CDR1 ENHRY and CDR2 SYGVKD. V lost 10 bases and J lost 4, with 10 bases in between. This CDR3 contains 11 residues. CDR3 sequence: CATLGGETQYF. Written as DNA, the CDR3 is TGTGCCACCCTGGGTGGAGAGACCCAGTACTTC.

This chain joins TRBV4-1 and TRBJ1-5; possibly TRBD1 for D (6 bases). The CDR3 is made up of 16 amino acids. V lost 0 bases and J 6 bases, leaving 15 bases between the germline ends. Per the germline V gene, CDR1 is MGHRA and CDR2 is YSYEKL. CDR3: CASSQDSGAAGQPQHF. The CDR3 DNA is TGCGCCAGCAGCCAAGATTCAGGGGCCGCGGGTCAGCCCCAGCATTTT.

The chain has TRBV12-5 and TRBJ1-5; 8 bases agree with TRBD1. Trimming cost V 4 bases and J 4 bases; bases outside gene matches: 6. The germline CDR1 and CDR2 sequences are LGHNT and FRNRAP. The CDR3 sequence is 15 residues long. As DNA, the CDR3 is TGTGCTAGTGGTTCTGGACAGGGAGGAAATCAGCCCCAGCATTTT. This translates into CASGSGQGGNQPQHF.

This chain connects TRBV5-1 to TRBJ1-4; D ambiguous. CDR3 length: 15 residues. V lost 0 bases and J 5 bases, leaving 11 bases between the germline ends. Per germline, CDR1 SGHRS and CDR2 YFSETQ. This CDR3 reads CASSLEGSRNEKLFF. The CDR3 coding sequence is TGCGCCAGCAGCTTGGAAGGGTCGAGAAATGAAAAACTGTTTTTT.

This clone has more than one count but fewer than ten. The chain recombines TRBV9 with TRBJ2-1; D gene ambiguous. The CDR3 sequence is 16 residues long. Trimming left V 6 bases short and J 4 bases short, with 20 bases between. Germline loops: CDR1 SGDLS, CDR2 YYNGEE. CDR3 DNA: TGTGCCAGCACCCTAACCTCCGTGGGGTCGTACAATGAGCAGTTCTTC. Encoded protein: CASTLTSVGSYNEQFF.

This clone came up once. V gene TRBV25-1 combines with J gene TRBJ1-3; D remains unclear. Per germline, CDR1 MGHDK and CDR2 SYGVNS. This CDR3 has 15 amino acids. V shed 3 bases and J shed 3 bases, with 12 bases lying between them. CDR3 DNA sequence: TGTGCCAGCAGTGACCACAAACATCATGGAAACACCATATATTTT. It specifies CASSDHKHHGNTIYF.

This clone was counted between two and nine times. CDR3 sequence reads: CASSPRESGRGETQYF. In DNA, the CDR3 is TGTGCCAGCAGCCCTAGAGAGTCGGGGAGGGGAGAGACCCAGTACTTC. This rearrangement joins TRBV7-6 to TRBJ2-5; 7 positions match TRBD2. CDR1 is SGHVS, CDR2 FNYEAQ, per germline. J lost 4 bases, V lost 5 bases, and 13 bases had no gene match. The CDR3 loop spans 16 amino acids.

The chain uses TRBV6-5 and TRBJ1-2; unclear D gene. CDR1 and CDR2 from the germline V gene are MNHEY and SVGAGI. The CDR3 is made up of 12 amino acids. The ends were cut back, 0 bases at V and 6 bases at J, with 5 bases in the middle. The CDR3 here is CASSYSGHGYTF. The DNA for the CDR3 is TGTGCCAGCAGTTACTCAGGGCATGGCTACACCTTC.

The V and J genes are TRBV27 and TRBJ1-5; a possible D gene is TRBD1 (5 bases). The germline V gene has CDR1 MNHEY and CDR2 SMNVEV (reference sequence). CDR3 length equals 17 residues. Trimming left V 3 bases short and J 0 bases short, with 15 bases between. The CDR3 loop is CASSFRGAAYSNQPQHF. DNA for the CDR3: TGTGCCAGCAGTTTCCGAGGGGCAGCTTATAGCAATCAGCCCCAGCATTTT.